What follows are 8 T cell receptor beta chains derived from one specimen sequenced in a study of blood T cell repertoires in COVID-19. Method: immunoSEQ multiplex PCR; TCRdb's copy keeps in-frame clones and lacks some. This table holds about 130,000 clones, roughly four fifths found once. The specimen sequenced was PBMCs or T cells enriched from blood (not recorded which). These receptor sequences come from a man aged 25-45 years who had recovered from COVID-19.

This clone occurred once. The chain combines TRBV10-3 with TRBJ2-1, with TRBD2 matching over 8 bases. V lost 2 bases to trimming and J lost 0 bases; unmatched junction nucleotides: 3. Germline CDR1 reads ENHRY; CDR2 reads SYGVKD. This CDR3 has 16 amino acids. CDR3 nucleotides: TGTGCCATCAGTGAGCGGGGGGGGAGCTCCTACAATGAGCAGTTCTTC. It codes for CAISERGGSSYNEQFF.

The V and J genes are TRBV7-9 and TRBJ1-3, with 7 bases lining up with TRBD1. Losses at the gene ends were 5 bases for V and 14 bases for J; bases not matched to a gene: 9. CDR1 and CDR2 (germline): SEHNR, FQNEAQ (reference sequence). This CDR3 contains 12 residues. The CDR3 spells CASSDRQGPLYF. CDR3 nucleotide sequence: TGTGCCAGCAGCGACCGACAGGGTCCCTTATATTTT. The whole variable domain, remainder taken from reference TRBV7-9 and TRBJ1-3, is DTGVSQNPRHKITKRGQNVTFRCDPISEHNRLYWYRQTLGQGPEFLTYFQNEAQLEKSRLLSDRFSAERPKGSFSTLEIQRTEQGDSAMYLCASSDRQGPLYFGEGSWLTVV.

This CDR3 is CASSAAGGLDEQYV. The CDR3 DNA sequence: TGCGCCAGCAGCGCGGCGGGGGGCCTCGACGAGCAGTACGTC. The chain is built from TRBV10-2 and TRBJ2-7, with 8 bases identical to TRBD2. The germline CDR1 and CDR2 sequences are WSHSY and SAAADI. The CDR3 length is 14 residues. The junction had 9 bases not matched to a gene; V was cut back by 6 bases and J by 5 bases.

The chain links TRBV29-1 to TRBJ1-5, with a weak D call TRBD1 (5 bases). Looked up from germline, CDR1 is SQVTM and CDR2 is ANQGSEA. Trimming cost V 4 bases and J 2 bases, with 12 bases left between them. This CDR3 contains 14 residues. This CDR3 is CSVVVAGRNQPQHF. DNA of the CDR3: TGCAGCGTTGTAGTTGCGGGGCGCAATCAGCCCCAGCATTTT.

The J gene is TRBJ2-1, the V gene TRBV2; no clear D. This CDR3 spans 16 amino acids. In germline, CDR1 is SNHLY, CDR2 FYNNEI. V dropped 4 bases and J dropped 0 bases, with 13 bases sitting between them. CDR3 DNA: TGTGCCAGCAGTGGGATGGGCATGAGCTCCTACAATGAGCAGTTCTTC. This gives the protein CASSGMGMSSYNEQFF.

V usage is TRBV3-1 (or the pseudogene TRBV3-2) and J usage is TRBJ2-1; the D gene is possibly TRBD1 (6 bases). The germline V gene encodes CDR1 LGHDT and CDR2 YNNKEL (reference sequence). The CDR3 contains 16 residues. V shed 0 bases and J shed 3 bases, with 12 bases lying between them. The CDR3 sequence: CASSQELGQNYNEQFF. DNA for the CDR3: TGTGCCAGCAGCCAAGAACTAGGACAGAACTACAATGAGCAGTTCTTC.

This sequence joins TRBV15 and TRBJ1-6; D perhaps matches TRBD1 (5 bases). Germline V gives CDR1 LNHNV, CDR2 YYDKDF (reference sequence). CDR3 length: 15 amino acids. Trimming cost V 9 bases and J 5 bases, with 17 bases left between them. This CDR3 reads CATKILQVDNSPLHF. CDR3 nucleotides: TGTGCCACAAAGATTTTACAGGTAGATAATTCACCCCTCCACTTT.

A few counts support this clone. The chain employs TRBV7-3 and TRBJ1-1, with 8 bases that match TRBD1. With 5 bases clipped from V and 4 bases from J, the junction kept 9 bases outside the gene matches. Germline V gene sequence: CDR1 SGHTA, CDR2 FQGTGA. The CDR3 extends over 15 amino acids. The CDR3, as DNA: TGTGCCAGCAGCCCTAGGACAGGGTCGAGCACTGAAGCTTTCTTT. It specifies CASSPRTGSSTEAFF.